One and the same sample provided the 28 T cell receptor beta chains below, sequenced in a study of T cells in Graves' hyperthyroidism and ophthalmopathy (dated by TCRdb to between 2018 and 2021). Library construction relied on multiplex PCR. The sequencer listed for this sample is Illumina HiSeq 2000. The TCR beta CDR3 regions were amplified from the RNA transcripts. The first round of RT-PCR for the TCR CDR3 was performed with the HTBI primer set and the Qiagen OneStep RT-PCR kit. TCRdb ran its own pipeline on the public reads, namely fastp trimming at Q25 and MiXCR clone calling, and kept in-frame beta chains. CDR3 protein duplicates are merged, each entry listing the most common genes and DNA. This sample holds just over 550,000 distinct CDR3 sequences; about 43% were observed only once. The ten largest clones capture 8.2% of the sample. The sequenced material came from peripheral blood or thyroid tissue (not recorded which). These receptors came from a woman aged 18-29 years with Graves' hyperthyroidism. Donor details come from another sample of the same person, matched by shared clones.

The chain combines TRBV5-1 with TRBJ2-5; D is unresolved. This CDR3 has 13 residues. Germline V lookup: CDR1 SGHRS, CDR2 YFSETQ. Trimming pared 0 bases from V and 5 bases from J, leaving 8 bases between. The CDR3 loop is CASSLDGMETQYF. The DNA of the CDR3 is TGCGCCAGCAGCTTGGACGGCATGGAGACCCAGTACTTC.

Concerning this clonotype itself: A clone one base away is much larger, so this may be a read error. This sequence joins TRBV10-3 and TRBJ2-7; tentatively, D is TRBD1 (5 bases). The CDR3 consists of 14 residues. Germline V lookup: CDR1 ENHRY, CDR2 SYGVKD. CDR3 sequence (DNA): TGTGCCGTCAGAGGCGATCAGGGCCATCGCGAGCAGTACTTC. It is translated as CAVRGDQGHREQYF.

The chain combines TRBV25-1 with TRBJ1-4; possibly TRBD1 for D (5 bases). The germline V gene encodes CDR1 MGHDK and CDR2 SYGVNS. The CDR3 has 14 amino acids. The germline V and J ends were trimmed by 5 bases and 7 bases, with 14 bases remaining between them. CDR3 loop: CASSLSGTGEKLFF. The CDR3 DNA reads TGTGCCAGCAGTTTATCAGGGACGGGTGAAAAACTGTTTTTT.

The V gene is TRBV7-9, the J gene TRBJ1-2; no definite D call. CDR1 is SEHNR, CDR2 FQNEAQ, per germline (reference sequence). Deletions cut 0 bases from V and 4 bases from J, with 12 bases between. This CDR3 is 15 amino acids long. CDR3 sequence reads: CASSLAFGRPYGYTF. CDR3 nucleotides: TGTGCCAGCAGCTTAGCGTTCGGACGCCCCTATGGCTACACCTTC.

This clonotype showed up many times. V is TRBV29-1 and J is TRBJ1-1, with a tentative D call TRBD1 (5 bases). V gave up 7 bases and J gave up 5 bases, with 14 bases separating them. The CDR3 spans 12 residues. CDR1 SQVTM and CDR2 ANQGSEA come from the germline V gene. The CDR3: CSARLGATEAFF. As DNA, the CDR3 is TGCAGCGCCCGTTTAGGGGCAACTGAAGCTTTCTTT.

Here the CDR3 reads CASSGDGVPWTGELFF. The CDR3 coding sequence is TGCGCCAGCAGTGGGGATGGAGTACCGTGGACCGGGGAGCTGTTTTTT. The chain has TRBV10-2 and TRBJ2-2, with no clear D. Trimming removed 4 bases from V and 5 bases from J, with 17 bases in between. CDR1 and CDR2 from the germline V gene are WSHSY and SAAADI. The CDR3 sequence is 16 residues long.

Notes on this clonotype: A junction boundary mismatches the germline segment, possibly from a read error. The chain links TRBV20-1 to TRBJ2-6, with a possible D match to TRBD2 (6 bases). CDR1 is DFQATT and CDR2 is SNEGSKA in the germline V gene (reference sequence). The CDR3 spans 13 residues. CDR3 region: CSARGGGVNVLTF. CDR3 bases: TGCAGTGCTAGAGGGGGCGGGGTCAACGTCCTGACTTTC.

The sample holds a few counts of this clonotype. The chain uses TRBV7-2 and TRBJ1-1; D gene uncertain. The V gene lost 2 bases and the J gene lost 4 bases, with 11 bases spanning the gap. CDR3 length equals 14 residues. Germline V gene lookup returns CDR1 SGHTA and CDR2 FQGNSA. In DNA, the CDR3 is TGTGCCAGCAGCTTAAGCCAACCGAGCACTGAAGCTTTCTTT. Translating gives CASSLSQPSTEAFF.

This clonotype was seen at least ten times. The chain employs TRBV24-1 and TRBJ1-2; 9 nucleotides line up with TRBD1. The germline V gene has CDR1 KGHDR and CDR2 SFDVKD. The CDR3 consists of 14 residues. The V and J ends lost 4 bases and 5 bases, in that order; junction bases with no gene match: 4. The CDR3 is CATSEPDRGYGYTF. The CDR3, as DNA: TGTGCCACCAGTGAACCCGACAGGGGGTATGGCTACACCTTC.

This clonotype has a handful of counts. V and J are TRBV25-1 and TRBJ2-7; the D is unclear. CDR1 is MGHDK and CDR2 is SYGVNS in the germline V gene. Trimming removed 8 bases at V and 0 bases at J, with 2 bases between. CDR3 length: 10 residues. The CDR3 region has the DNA TGTGCCAGCCCCTCCTACGAGCAGTACTTC. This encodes CASPSYEQYF.

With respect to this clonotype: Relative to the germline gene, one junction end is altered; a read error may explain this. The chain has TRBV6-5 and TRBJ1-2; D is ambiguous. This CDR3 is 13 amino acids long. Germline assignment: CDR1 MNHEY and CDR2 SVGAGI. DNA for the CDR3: TGTGCCAGCAGTACCTCAGGATTGGGAGGCTACACTTTC. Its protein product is CASSTSGLGGYTF.

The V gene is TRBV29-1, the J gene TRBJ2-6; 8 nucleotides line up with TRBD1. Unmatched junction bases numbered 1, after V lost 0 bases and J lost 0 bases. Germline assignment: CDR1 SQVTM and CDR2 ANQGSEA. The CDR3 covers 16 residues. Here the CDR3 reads CSVEDGQGSGANVLTF. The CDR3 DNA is TGCAGCGTTGAAGATGGACAGGGCTCTGGGGCCAACGTCCTGACTTTC.

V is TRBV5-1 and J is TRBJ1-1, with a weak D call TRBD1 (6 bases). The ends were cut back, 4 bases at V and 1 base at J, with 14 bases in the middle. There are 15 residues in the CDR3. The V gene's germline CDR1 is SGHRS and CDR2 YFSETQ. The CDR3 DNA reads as TGCGCCAGCAGCGGTGCGGGGGGCGAGAACACTGAAGCTTTCTTT. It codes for CASSGAGGENTEAFF.

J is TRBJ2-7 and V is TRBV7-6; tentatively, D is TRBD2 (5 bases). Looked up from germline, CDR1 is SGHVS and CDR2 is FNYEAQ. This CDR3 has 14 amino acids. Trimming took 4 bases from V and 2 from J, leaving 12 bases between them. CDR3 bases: TGTGCCAGCAGCTCTGGGAGTCAAACCTACGAGCAGTACTTC. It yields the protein CASSSGSQTYEQYF.

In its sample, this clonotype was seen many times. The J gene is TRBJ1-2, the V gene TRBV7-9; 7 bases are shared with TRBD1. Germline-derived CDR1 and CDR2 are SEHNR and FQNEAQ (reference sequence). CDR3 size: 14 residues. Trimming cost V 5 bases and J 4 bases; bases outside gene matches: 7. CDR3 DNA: TGTGCCAGCAGCCCGAGGGACAGTCCCTATGGCTACACCTTC. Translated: CASSPRDSPYGYTF.

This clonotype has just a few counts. CDR3 amino acids: CASTQGLRPQHF. CDR3 nucleotide sequence: TGTGCCAGTACACAGGGCCTTCGGCCCCAGCATTTT. J is TRBJ1-5 and V is TRBV19; TRBD1 might be the D (6 bases). Trimming shortened V by 7 bases and J by 9 bases, and 13 bases separated the two germline ends. The CDR3 consists of 12 residues. The germline V gene has CDR1 LNHDA and CDR2 SQIVND (reference sequence).

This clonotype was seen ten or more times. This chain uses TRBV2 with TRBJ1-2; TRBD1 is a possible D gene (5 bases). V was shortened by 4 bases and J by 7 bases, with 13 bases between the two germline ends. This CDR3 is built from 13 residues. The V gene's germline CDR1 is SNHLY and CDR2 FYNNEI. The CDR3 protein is CASSAPTVAGYTF. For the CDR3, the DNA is TGTGCCAGCAGTGCACCGACAGTCGCTGGCTACACCTTC. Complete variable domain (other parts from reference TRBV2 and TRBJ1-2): EPEVTQTPSHQVTQMGQEVILRCVPISNHLYFYWYRQILGQKVEFLVSFYNNEISEKSEIFDDQFSVERPDGSNFTLKIRSTKLEDSAMYFCASSAPTVAGYTFGSGTRLTVV.

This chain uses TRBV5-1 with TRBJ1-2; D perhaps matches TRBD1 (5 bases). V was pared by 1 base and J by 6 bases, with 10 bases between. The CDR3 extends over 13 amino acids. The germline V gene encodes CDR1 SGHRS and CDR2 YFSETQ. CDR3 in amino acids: CASSLQGANGYTF. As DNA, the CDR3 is TGCGCCAGCAGCTTGCAGGGAGCAAATGGCTACACCTTC.

In nucleotides, the CDR3 is TGTGCCACCAGCAGCGCGAGGACAGGGCCGAATCAGCCCCAGCATTTT. Encoded protein: CATSSARTGPNQPQHF. The rearrangement uses TRBV15 and TRBJ1-5; 8 nucleotides agree with TRBD1. The CDR3 is 16 residues long. Per the germline V gene, CDR1 is LNHNV and CDR2 is YYDKDF (reference sequence). V shed 3 bases and J 4 bases; nucleotides not matched to a gene: 8.

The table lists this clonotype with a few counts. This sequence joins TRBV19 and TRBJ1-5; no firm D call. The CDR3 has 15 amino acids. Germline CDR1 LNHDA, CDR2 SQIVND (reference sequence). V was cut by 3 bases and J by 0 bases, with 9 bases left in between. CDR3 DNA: TGTGCCAGTAGTATTGGGCGGTATAGCAATCAGCCCCAGCATTTT. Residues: CASSIGRYSNQPQHF.

CDR3 protein: CASSTGGSGNQPQHF. The CDR3 nucleotides read TGTGCCAGCTCCACGGGGGGGTCCGGCAATCAGCCCCAGCATTTT. The chain carries TRBV6-1 and TRBJ1-5; tentative D call: TRBD1 (5 bases). CDR1 is MNHNS, CDR2 SASEGT, per germline. Trimming took off 8 bases at V and 2 bases at J, with 16 bases between the two ends. The CDR3 sequence is 15 residues long.

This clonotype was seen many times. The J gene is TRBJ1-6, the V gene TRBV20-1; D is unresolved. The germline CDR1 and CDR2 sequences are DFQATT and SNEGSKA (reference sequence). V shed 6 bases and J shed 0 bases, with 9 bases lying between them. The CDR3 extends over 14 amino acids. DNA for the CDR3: TGCAGTGCCAGGTCTAGCTCCTATAATTCACCCCTCCACTTT. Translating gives CSARSSSYNSPLHF.

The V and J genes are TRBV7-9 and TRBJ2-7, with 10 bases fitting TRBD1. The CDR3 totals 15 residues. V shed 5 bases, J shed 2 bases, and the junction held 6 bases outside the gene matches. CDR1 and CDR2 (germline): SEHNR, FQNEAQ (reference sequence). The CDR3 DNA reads TGTGCCAGCAGCGGAGGGACAGGGGATCCCTACGAGCAGTACTTC. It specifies CASSGGTGDPYEQYF.

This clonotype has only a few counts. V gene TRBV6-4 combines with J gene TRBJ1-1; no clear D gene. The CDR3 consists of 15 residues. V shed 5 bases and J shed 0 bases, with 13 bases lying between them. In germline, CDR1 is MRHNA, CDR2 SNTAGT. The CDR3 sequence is CASSLGQSMNTEAFF. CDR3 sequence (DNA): TGTGCCAGCAGTTTAGGTCAGTCTATGAACACTGAAGCTTTCTTT.

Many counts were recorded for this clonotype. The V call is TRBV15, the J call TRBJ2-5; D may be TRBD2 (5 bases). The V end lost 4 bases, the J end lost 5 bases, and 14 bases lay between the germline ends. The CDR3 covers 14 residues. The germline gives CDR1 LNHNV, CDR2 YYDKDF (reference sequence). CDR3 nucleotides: TGTGCCACCAGCATAGGAGGAGTTGTGGAGACCCAGTACTTC. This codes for CATSIGGVVETQYF.

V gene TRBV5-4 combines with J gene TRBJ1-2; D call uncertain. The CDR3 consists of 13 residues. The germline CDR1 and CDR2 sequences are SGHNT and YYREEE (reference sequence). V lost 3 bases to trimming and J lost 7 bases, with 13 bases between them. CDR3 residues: CASSWQILTGYTF. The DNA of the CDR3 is TGTGCCAGCAGCTGGCAGATACTTACTGGCTACACCTTC.

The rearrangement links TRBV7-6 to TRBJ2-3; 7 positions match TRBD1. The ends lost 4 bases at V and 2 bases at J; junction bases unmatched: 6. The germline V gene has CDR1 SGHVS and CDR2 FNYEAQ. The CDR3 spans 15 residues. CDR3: CASSSNTGVTDTQYF. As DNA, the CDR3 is TGTGCCAGCAGCTCGAATACAGGGGTCACAGATACGCAGTATTTT.

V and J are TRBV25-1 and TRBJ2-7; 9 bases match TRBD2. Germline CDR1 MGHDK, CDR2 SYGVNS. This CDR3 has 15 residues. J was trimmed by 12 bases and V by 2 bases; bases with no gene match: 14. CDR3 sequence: CASSELWTAGGFTYF. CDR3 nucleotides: TGTGCCAGCAGTGAACTTTGGACAGCGGGGGGCTTCACGTACTTC.